The rows below give T cell receptor beta chains drawn from one sample of a study of neurological immune-mediated disorders. MiXCR, applied by TCRdb to the 5' RACE reads, yields one record per CDR3 protein. This table holds tens of thousands of distinct CDR3 sequences, more than 7.5% found once. Sequencing input: PBMCs. The receptors shown here come from a young man in good health. Both conserved end residues are part of each CDR3. The D gene is left open where the match is weak. Part of the rows lack a size; the others show once, few, many or a class for expanded clones.

abundance: many; j_gene: TRBJ2-5; d_gene: TRBD2; v_gene: TRBV29-1; CDR3aa: CSVCRRGKETQYF; CDR3nt: TGCAGCGTCTGCCGGCGGGGGAAAGAGACCCAGTACTTC
abundance: many; j_gene: TRBJ1-1; d_gene: .; v_gene: TRBV5-1; CDR3aa: CASSLVTGGGNTEAFF; CDR3nt: TGCGCCAGCAGCTTGGTGACCGGGGGGGGGAACACTGAAGCTTTCTTT
abundance: many; j_gene: TRBJ2-1; d_gene: .; v_gene: TRBV29-1; CDR3aa: CSVDPVGGEQFF; CDR3nt: TGCAGCGTTGACCCAGTGGGGGGAGAGCAGTTCTTC
abundance: many; j_gene: TRBJ2-5; d_gene: .; v_gene: TRBV5-1; CDR3aa: CASRDRGGSLETQYF; CDR3nt: TGCGCCAGCAGGGATAGGGGGGGGAGCTTGGAGACCCAGTACTTC
abundance: .; j_gene: TRBJ2-2; d_gene: .; v_gene: TRBV6-4; CDR3aa: CVSRRDFTGELFF; CDR3nt: TGTGTCAGCAGGAGGGACTTCACCGGGGAGCTGTTTTTT
abundance: many; j_gene: TRBJ1-5; d_gene: .; v_gene: TRBV27; CDR3aa: CASSPRQGNQPQHF; CDR3nt: TGTGCCAGCAGTCCCCGACAGGGCAATCAGCCCCAGCATTTT
abundance: many; j_gene: TRBJ1-1; d_gene: .; v_gene: TRBV27; CDR3aa: CASSWGTEAFF; CDR3nt: TGTGCCAGCAGTTGGGGGACTGAAGCTTTCTTT
abundance: few; j_gene: TRBJ2-3; d_gene: TRBD1; v_gene: TRBV5-1; CDR3aa: CASQGQTSTDTQYF; CDR3nt: TGCGCCAGCCAGGGACAGACTAGCACAGATACGCAGTATTTT
abundance: many; j_gene: TRBJ2-3; d_gene: TRBD2; v_gene: TRBV27; CDR3aa: CASSYTSGSHTQYF; CDR3nt: TGTGCCAGCAGTTATACTAGCGGGAGCCATACGCAGTATTTT
abundance: many; j_gene: TRBJ2-3; d_gene: .; v_gene: TRBV27; CDR3aa: CASSMDSTDTQYF; CDR3nt: TGTGCCAGCAGTATGGACAGCACAGATACGCAGTATTTT
abundance: many; j_gene: TRBJ2-4; d_gene: .; v_gene: TRBV5-5; CDR3aa: CASTEWRGNIQYF; CDR3nt: TGTGCCAGCACCGAATGGAGGGGAAACATTCAGTACTTC
abundance: many; j_gene: TRBJ2-7; d_gene: TRBD1; v_gene: TRBV6-5; CDR3aa: CASRSPRDRENEQYF; CDR3nt: TGTGCCAGCAGGTCACCCAGGGACAGGGAAAACGAGCAGTACTTC
abundance: many; j_gene: TRBJ2-1; d_gene: .; v_gene: TRBV27; CDR3aa: CASSSPGTRTPYNEQFF; CDR3nt: TGTGCCAGCAGTTCCCCTGGGACCCGAACCCCCTACAATGAGCAGTTCTTC
abundance: .; j_gene: TRBJ2-3; d_gene: .; v_gene: TRBV14; CDR3aa: CASSQKGADTQYF; CDR3nt: TGTGCCAGCAGCCAAAAAGGGGCAGATACGCAGTATTTT